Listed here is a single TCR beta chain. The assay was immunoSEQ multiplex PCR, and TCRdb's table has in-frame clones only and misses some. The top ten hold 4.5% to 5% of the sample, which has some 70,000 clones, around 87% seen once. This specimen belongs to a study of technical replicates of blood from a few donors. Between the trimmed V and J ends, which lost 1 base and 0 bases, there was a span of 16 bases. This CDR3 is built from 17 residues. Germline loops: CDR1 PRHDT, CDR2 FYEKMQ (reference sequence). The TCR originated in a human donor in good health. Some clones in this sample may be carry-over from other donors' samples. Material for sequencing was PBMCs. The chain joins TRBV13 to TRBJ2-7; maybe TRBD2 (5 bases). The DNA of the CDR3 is TGTGCCAGCAGCTTAGCCACCCTCTACGGGGACTCCTACGAGCAGTACTTC. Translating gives CASSLATLYGDSYEQYF.